This T cell receptor beta chain was retrieved from a study of cytomegalovirus exposure and HLA in healthy donors. Overall study findings and caveats: Later work showed greater clonal expansion in HLA-associated TCR beta chains than in equally common others.

CDR3 length: 17 amino acids. J was trimmed by 1 base and V by 4 bases; bases with no gene match: 12. Germline V gene data show CDR1 as LGHNA and CDR2 as YNFKEQ. The PCR had 60 Vbeta and 13 Jbeta primers. TCRdb's table, derived via immunoSEQ multiplex PCR, lists solely in-frame clones and lacks some. Of under 200,000 clones in the sample, around 76% were seen once. Comment on this clone: Its antigen is not known.

The V gene is TRBV4-2, the J gene TRBJ2-5, with 7 bases fitting TRBD2. This receptor was taken from a girl aged 10 to 17 in good health and CMV-seropositive. The sequenced sample was PBMCs. CDR3 sequence reads: CASSPRTAGVFQETQYF. In DNA, the CDR3 is TGTGCCAGCAGCCCCCGTACGGCGGGAGTTTTCCAAGAGACCCAGTACTTC.